The 30 T cell receptor beta chains below come from one sample, sequenced in a study of CD8 T cells in Susac syndrome. After extraction with the RNeasy kit, roughly 0.5 to 1 ug of the RNA was reverse transcribed using random hexamers. One entry per CDR3 protein, called by TCRdb with MiXCR from the immunoSEQ multiplex PCR reads. Of roughly 28,000 distinct CDR3 sequences in the sample, roughly 92% were seen once. Input material: CD8+ T cells from PBMCs. Source of these receptors: a human donor in good health.

The V gene is TRBV4-3, the J gene TRBJ2-1, with TRBD2 as a possible D gene (6 bases). Germline V CDR1 and CDR2: LGHNA, YSLEER. Between the trimmed V and J ends, which lost 3 bases and 0 bases, there was a span of 6 bases. The CDR3 spans 14 residues. CDR3 residues: CASSQGLSYNEQFF. For the CDR3, the DNA is TGCGCCAGCAGCCAGGGACTCTCCTACAATGAGCAGTTCTTC.

This clonotype is a singleton in its sample. The chain carries TRBV7-9 and TRBJ2-1; 10 positions agree with TRBD2. V dropped 2 bases and J dropped 5; count of bases not matched to a gene: 6. The CDR3 is 16 residues long. CDR1 is SEHNR, CDR2 FQNEAQ, per germline (reference sequence). This CDR3 reads CASSLWLAGANNEQFF. The CDR3 coding sequence is TGTGCCAGCAGCTTATGGCTAGCGGGGGCCAACAATGAGCAGTTCTTC.

The chain is built from TRBV29-1 and TRBJ2-1; D gene uncertain. CDR1 and CDR2 (germline): SQVTM, ANQGSEA. With 7 bases removed from V and 0 bases from J, the gap between germline ends came to 13 bases. This CDR3 contains 14 residues. Here the CDR3 reads CSGSQPNSYNEQFF. CDR3 DNA sequence: TGCAGCGGGTCTCAGCCTAACTCCTACAATGAGCAGTTCTTC.

The V and J genes are TRBV19 and TRBJ1-1; 9 positions agree with TRBD1. Germline V gene data show CDR1 as LNHDA and CDR2 as SQIVND (reference sequence). With 6 bases clipped from V and 3 bases from J, the junction kept 8 bases outside the gene matches. The CDR3 spans 15 residues. The CDR3 coding sequence is TGTGCCAGTAGGATCTTGGACAGGGGATACACTGAAGCTTTCTTT. Its protein product is CASRILDRGYTEAFF.

The chain carries TRBV6-5 and TRBJ1-1; 9 nucleotides line up with TRBD1. The V segment lost 6 bases and the J segment 6 bases; nucleotides outside the gene matches: 11. The CDR3 runs 15 residues. Germline V gene sequence: CDR1 MNHEY, CDR2 SVGAGI. The CDR3 DNA follows: TGTGCCAGCAGCCTGACAGGGGGGGGTGAAGCTGAAGCTTTCTTT. Translation: CASSLTGGGEAEAFF.

This sequence joins TRBV7-6 and TRBJ1-1; D gene uncertain. Germline V gene data show CDR1 as SGHVS and CDR2 as FNYEAQ. V was clipped by 2 bases and J by 3 bases, with 7 bases between them. The CDR3 runs to 13 residues. DNA for the CDR3: TGTGCCAGCAGCTTAAAGCCCGACACTGAAGCTTTCTTT. It codes for CASSLKPDTEAFF.

There are a few counts of this clonotype. This sequence joins TRBV4-3 and TRBJ1-5, with a possible D match to TRBD1 (6 bases). The germline V gene encodes CDR1 LGHNA and CDR2 YSLEER. This CDR3 spans 14 amino acids. V gave up 1 base and J gave up 2 bases, with 6 bases separating them. Written as DNA, the CDR3 is TGCGCCAGCAGCCAAGGGACAGGCAATCAGCCCCAGCATTTT. This encodes CASSQGTGNQPQHF.

V gene TRBV27 combines with J gene TRBJ2-1; D remains ambiguous. Germline lookup yields CDR1 MNHEY and CDR2 SMNVEV (reference sequence). The V end lost 6 bases, the J end lost 0 bases, and 9 bases lay between the germline ends. The CDR3 totals 14 residues. CDR3 residues: CASRLKSSYNEQFF. The CDR3 nucleotides are TGTGCCAGCAGACTTAAATCCTCCTACAATGAGCAGTTCTTC.

The chain combines TRBV5-1 with TRBJ2-3, with 8 bases identical to TRBD2. Germline values: CDR1 SGHRS, CDR2 YFSETQ. The CDR3 spans 15 residues. The ends lost 3 bases at V and 0 bases at J; junction bases unmatched: 3. The CDR3: CASSSRGGSTDTQYF. In nucleotides, the CDR3 is TGCGCCAGCAGCTCTCGGGGGGGTAGCACAGATACGCAGTATTTT.

This clonotype was seen a single time. The V gene is TRBV7-9, the J gene TRBJ2-3, with 7 bases fitting TRBD1. V was pared by 5 bases and J by 0 bases, with 8 bases of the junction left unmatched. The CDR3 loop spans 16 amino acids. Germline V gene sequence: CDR1 SEHNR, CDR2 FQNEAQ (reference sequence). DNA of the CDR3: TGTGCCAGCAGCCCACAGGGGCAGTTCAGCACAGATACGCAGTATTTT. Protein product: CASSPQGQFSTDTQYF.

The chain joins TRBV4-1 to TRBJ2-3; TRBD1 matches 8 bases. CDR3 length: 17 amino acids. In germline, CDR1 is MGHRA, CDR2 YSYEKL. V lost 0 bases and J lost 3; bases outside the gene matches: 8. The CDR3, as DNA: TGCGCCAGCAGCCAAGATCGAACAGGGGGTTTGACAGATACGCAGTATTTT. This sequence encodes CASSQDRTGGLTDTQYF.

On this clonotype: Germline and junction disagree at one end, which may indicate a read error. The V call is TRBV12-5, the J call TRBJ2-1, with 7 positions matching TRBD1. The CDR3 has 13 amino acids. CDR1 is LGHNT, CDR2 FRNRAP, per germline. CDR3 coding DNA: TGTACTAGTGGTTTGCCACCAGGGGGAGAGCAGTTCTTC. Protein: CTSGLPPGGEQFF.

This sequence joins TRBV7-9 and TRBJ1-5; D not certain. The CDR3 is 15 amino acids. From germline, CDR1 is SEHNR and CDR2 FQNEAQ (reference sequence). Trimming left V 4 bases short and J 0 bases short, with 10 bases between. In DNA form, the CDR3 reads TGTGCCAGCAGCTCCACAGCAGATAGCAATCAGCCCCAGCATTTT. Its translation: CASSSTADSNQPQHF.

In DNA, the CDR3 is TGCGCCAGCAGCCAAGAGGGACGCGGGGCGGGGGAGACCCAGTACTTC. It is translated as CASSQEGRGAGETQYF. V usage is TRBV4-3 and J usage is TRBJ2-5; D perhaps matches TRBD2 (6 bases). This CDR3 has 16 amino acids. V was clipped by 0 bases and J by 5 bases, with 16 bases between them. Looked up from germline, CDR1 is LGHNA and CDR2 is YSLEER.

The chain is built from TRBV2 and TRBJ2-1; TRBD1 matches at 8 bases. Germline loops: CDR1 SNHLY, CDR2 FYNNEI. The length of the CDR3 is 18 residues. Trimming at V came to 1 base and at J to 3 bases, leaving 11 bases not matched to a gene. The CDR3 DNA reads as TGTGCCAGCAGTGAAGAAGCGGCGACAGGGGTCGTCTACAATGAGCAGTTCTTC. Protein product: CASSEEAATGVVYNEQFF.

The rearrangement uses TRBV13 and TRBJ1-6, with 8 positions matching TRBD1. After removal of 4 bases from V and 14 bases from J, the junction contained 13 bases not matched to a gene. CDR1 and CDR2 from the germline V gene are PRHDT and FYEKMQ (reference sequence). This CDR3 is built from 15 residues. CDR3 DNA: TGTGCCAGCAGCTCCGGGACAGGCCCCCTTAGGGCCCTCCACTTT. It is translated as CASSSGTGPLRALHF. Filled out from reference TRBV13 and TRBJ1-6, the complete variable domain reads AAGVIQSPRHLIKEKRETATLKCYPIPRHDTVYWYQQGPGQDPQFLISFYEKMQSDKGSIPDRFSAQQFSDYHSELNMSSLELGDSALYFCASSSGTGPLRALHFGNGTRLTVT.

This sequence joins TRBV24-1 and TRBJ2-1; 10 bases map to TRBD2. Trimming cost V 0 bases and J 6 bases; bases outside gene matches: 4. CDR3 length: 16 residues. Germline V gives CDR1 KGHDR, CDR2 SFDVKD. The CDR3 nucleotides read TGTGCCACCAGTGATTTGCAGCGGGGGGGCCCCAATGAGCAGTTCTTC. It specifies CATSDLQRGGPNEQFF.

V is TRBV4-1 and J is TRBJ2-1; 8 bases match TRBD2. Trimming removed 0 bases from V and 9 bases from J; junction bases left unmatched: 16. Germline loops: CDR1 MGHRA, CDR2 YSYEKL. The CDR3 is 18 residues long. The CDR3 DNA follows: TGCGCCAGCAGCCAAGAAGGTTCCGCGGGGGGCCAGGGTTCTGAGCAGTTCTTC. Residues: CASSQEGSAGGQGSEQFF.

The chain uses TRBV29-1 and TRBJ1-1; D call uncertain. The germline gives CDR1 SQVTM, CDR2 ANQGSEA. This CDR3 has 12 residues. Trimming took 7 bases from V and 5 from J, leaving 14 bases between them. For the CDR3, the DNA is TGCAGCGCGCTAGAGAGGAGGACTGAAGCTTTCTTT. Translated: CSALERRTEAFF.

This clonotype appeared a single time. The chain uses TRBV5-4 and TRBJ2-3; 9 bases are a match to TRBD1. Unmatched junction bases numbered 6, after V lost 4 bases and J lost 3 bases. Per germline, CDR1 SGHNT and CDR2 YYREEE (reference sequence). The CDR3 covers 15 residues. As DNA, the CDR3 is TGTGCCAGCAGCGAGTGGGACAGGGTAACAGATACGCAGTATTTT. It encodes CASSEWDRVTDTQYF.

The chain couples TRBV6-2 or TRBV6-3 to TRBJ2-7; D ambiguous. Deletions cut 2 bases from V and 2 bases from J, with 7 bases between. Looked up from germline, CDR1 is MNHEY and CDR2 is SVGEGT. CDR3 size: 13 residues. As DNA, the CDR3 is TGTGCCAGCAGTTACAGCGTAGCCTACGAGCAGTACTTC. Protein product: CASSYSVAYEQYF.

The chain uses TRBV20-1 and TRBJ2-5; D unresolved. CDR1 is DFQATT and CDR2 is SNEGSKA in the germline V gene (reference sequence). This CDR3 is built from 14 residues. Deletions cut 0 bases from V and 0 bases from J, with 8 bases between. In DNA, the CDR3 is TGCAGTGCTAGAGATCCTACGGACCAAGAGACCCAGTACTTC. Translation gives CSARDPTDQETQYF.

V and J are TRBV7-2 and TRBJ1-6, with D possibly matching TRBD1 (6 bases). V lost 5 bases and J 7 bases, leaving 21 bases between the germline ends. There are 17 residues in the CDR3. Germline CDR1 is SGHTA and CDR2 is FQGNSA. This chain's CDR3 is CASSGRVGGGANSPLHF. The CDR3 coding sequence is TGTGCCAGCAGCGGCAGAGTGGGGGGCGGGGCAAATTCACCCCTCCACTTT.

This sequence joins TRBV6-6 and TRBJ2-5; possibly TRBD1 for D (6 bases). Germline loops: CDR1 MNHNY, CDR2 SVGAGI (reference sequence). Between the trimmed V and J ends, which lost 8 bases and 4 bases, there was a span of 14 bases. This CDR3 is 13 amino acids long. CDR3 in DNA: TGTGCCAGCTATTCCAGGGGTCGAGAGACCCAGTACTTC. Translating it yields CASYSRGRETQYF.

V and J are TRBV20-1 and TRBJ2-3, with TRBD2 matching 10 bases. Trimming at V came to 6 bases and at J to 1 base, leaving 13 bases not matched to a gene. Per the germline V gene, CDR1 is DFQATT and CDR2 is SNEGSKA (reference sequence). This CDR3 is built from 17 residues. This chain's CDR3 is CSARERGGPLGTDTQYF. The CDR3 nucleotides are TGCAGTGCCCGAGAGCGGGGGGGCCCCCTCGGCACAGATACGCAGTATTTT.

This clonotype was seen once. The V gene is TRBV6-2 or TRBV6-3, the J gene TRBJ2-7; 9 bases map to TRBD1. J gave up 4 bases and V 2 bases, and 3 bases lay outside the gene matches. CDR3 length equals 14 residues. Germline V gives CDR1 MNHEY, CDR2 SVGEGT. CDR3 region: CASSYGQGFYEQYF. In DNA form, the CDR3 reads TGTGCCAGCAGTTACGGACAGGGGTTTTACGAGCAGTACTTC.

The chain carries TRBV5-5 and TRBJ2-1; possibly TRBD1 for D (5 bases). With 2 bases removed from V and 7 bases from J, the gap between germline ends came to 13 bases. The CDR3 contains 14 residues. Germline V gene lookup returns CDR1 SGHKS and CDR2 YYEKEE (reference sequence). CDR3 sequence: CASSFKGRSNEQFF. CDR3 DNA sequence: TGTGCCAGCAGCTTTAAGGGGCGCTCGAATGAGCAGTTCTTC.

On this clonotype itself: The conserved phenylalanine or tryptophan normally closing the CDR3 is absent here, so this likely arose from a read error. This sequence joins TRBV14 and TRBJ2-7; D unresolved. The germline V gene encodes CDR1 SGHDN and CDR2 FVKESK. The CDR3 runs to 16 residues. Trimming left V 0 bases short and J 0 bases short, with 12 bases between. CDR3 in amino acids: CASSQDGRLSSYEQYL. The CDR3 DNA reads as TGTGCCAGCAGCCAAGATGGACGGTTGAGCTCCTACGAGCAGTACCTC.

The V and J genes are TRBV18 and TRBJ2-5; 8 bases agree with TRBD1. The CDR3 has 15 residues. CDR1 is KGHSH, CDR2 LQKENI, per germline. Unmatched junction bases numbered 2, after V lost 2 bases and J lost 0 bases. The CDR3 nucleotides read TGTGCCAGCTCACCAAGGGGACAGGACCAAGAGACCCAGTACTTC. It yields the protein CASSPRGQDQETQYF.

The chain employs TRBV3-1 and TRBJ2-2; no firm D call. The V and J ends lost 7 bases and 2 bases respectively, with 11 bases between them. The CDR3 extends over 14 amino acids. Germline V gene lookup returns CDR1 LGHDT and CDR2 YNNKEL (reference sequence). As DNA, the CDR3 is TGTGCCAGCAATGACGGTTCAAACACCGGGGAGCTGTTTTTT. It specifies CASNDGSNTGELFF.